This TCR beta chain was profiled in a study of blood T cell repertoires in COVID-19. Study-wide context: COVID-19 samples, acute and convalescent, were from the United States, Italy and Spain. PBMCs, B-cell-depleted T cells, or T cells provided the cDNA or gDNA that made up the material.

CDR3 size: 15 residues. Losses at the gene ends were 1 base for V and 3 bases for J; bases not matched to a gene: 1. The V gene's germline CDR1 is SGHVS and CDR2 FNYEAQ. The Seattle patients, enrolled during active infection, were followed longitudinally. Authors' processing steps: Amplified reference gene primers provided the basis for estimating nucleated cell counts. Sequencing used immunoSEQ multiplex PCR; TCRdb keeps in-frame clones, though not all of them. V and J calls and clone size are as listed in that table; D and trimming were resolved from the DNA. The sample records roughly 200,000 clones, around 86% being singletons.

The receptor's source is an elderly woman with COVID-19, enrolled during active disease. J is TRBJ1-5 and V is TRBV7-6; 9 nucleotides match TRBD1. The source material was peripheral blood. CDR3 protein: CASSLGTGDNQPQHF. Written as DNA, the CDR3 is TGTGCCAGCAGCTTAGGGACAGGGGACAATCAGCCCCAGCATTTT.